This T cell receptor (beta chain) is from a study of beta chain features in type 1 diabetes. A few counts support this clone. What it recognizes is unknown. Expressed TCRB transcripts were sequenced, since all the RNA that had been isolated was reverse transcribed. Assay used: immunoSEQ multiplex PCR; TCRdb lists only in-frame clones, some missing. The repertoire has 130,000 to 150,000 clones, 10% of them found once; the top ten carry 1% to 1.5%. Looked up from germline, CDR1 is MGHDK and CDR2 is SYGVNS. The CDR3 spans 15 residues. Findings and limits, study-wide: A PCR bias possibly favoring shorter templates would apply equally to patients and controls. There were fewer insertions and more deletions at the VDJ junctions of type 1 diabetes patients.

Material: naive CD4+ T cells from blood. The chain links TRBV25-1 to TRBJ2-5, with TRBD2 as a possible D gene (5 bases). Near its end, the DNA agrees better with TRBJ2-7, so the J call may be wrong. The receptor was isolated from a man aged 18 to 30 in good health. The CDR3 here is CASSESPGEKHEQYF. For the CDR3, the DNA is TGTGCCAGCAGTGAATCACCCGGGGAAAAGCACGAGCAGTACTTC.